Detailed here is one TCR beta chain. Its antigen is as yet unknown. TCRdb analysed the RT-PCR reads with MiXCR anew, one entry per CDR3 protein. The data contain about 650,000 distinct CDR3 sequences, approximately 15% of them seen just once; the ten biggest clones take up 6% to 9.5%. The sample originates from a study of response to subunit inactivated influenza vaccine. Points from the study as a whole: The authors put forward the suggestion that each seasonal influenza vaccination may bring in only a limited number of new T cells.

This CDR3 spans 17 amino acids. Germline CDR1 MNHEY, CDR2 SMNVEV (reference sequence). The trim removed 3 bases at V and 4 bases at J, leaving 7 bases unmatched. Sequencing was performed on PBMCs from blood, taken less than 15 days before vaccination. The chain employs TRBV27 and TRBJ2-5; 14 bases line up with TRBD2. This clonotype was sampled from a man aged 45-65 years who received an inactivated influenza vaccine. CDR3 nucleotide sequence: TGTGCCAGCAGTTTGTCCGGACTAGCGGGAGGTAGAGAGACCCAGTACTTC. Translation: CASSLSGLAGGRETQYF.